The clone carrying this TCR beta chain was seen once. The sample originates from a study of blood T cell repertoires in COVID-19. Overall study: COVID-19 samples from acute and convalescent phases originated in the United States, Italy and Spain.

Trimming took 3 bases from V and 0 from J, leaving 17 bases between them. CDR1 is LNHDA and CDR2 is SQIVND in the germline V gene (reference sequence). CDR3 length: 17 residues. Authors' data handling: Reference gene primer amplification in the assay estimated nucleated cell counts. Profiling relied on immunoSEQ multiplex PCR, and the TCRdb table lists in-frame clones only, not all of them. The DNA gave D and trimming, while V, J and clone size come from that table. This table has roughly 700,000 clones, just under 90% appearing once. The V gene is TRBV19, the J gene TRBJ1-1; D perhaps matches TRBD1 (6 bases). What was sequenced was peripheral blood. This receptor was identified in a young woman with acute or convalescent COVID-19. CDR3 coding DNA: TGTGCCAGTAGTATTCCGGGGTCAGGGGATTTGAACACTGAAGCTTTCTTT. It yields the protein CASSIPGSGDLNTEAFF.